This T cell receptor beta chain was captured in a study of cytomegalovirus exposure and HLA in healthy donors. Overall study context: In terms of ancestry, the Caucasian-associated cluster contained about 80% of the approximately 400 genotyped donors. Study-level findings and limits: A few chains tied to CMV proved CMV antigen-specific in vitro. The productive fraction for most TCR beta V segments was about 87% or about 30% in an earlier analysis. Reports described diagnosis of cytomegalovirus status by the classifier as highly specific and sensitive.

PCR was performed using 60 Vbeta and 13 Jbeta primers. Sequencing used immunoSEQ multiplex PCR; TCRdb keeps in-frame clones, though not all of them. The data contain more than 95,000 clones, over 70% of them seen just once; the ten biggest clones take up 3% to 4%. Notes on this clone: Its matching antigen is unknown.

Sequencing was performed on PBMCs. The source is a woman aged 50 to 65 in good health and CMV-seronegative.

The CDR3 DNA reads as TGCGCCAGCAGCTCGGGACAGGGGAACACCATATATTTT. It specifies CASSSGQGNTIYF. V gene TRBV5-1 combines with J gene TRBJ1-3, with 10 bases aligning to TRBD1. Germline V gene sequence: CDR1 SGHRS, CDR2 YFSETQ. This CDR3 is 13 amino acids long. V lost 3 bases and J lost 7; bases outside the gene matches: 1.